A selection of T cell receptor beta chains follows, all from one sample in a study of CD8 T cells in Susac syndrome. TCRdb re-called the immunoSEQ multiplex PCR reads through MiXCR, storing one row per CDR3 protein. The sample carries about 200,000 distinct CDR3 sequences, 85% to 95% recorded once. The sample taken for sequencing was CD4+ T cells from PBMCs. These receptors came from a human donor in good health. Each CDR3 is given without its conserved first and last residue.

V,J,CDR3
TRBV9,TRBJ2-2,ASSALGRNTGELF
TRBV20-1,TRBJ2-7,SAAPLAGGQY
TRBV7-9,TRBJ1-1,ASSLAGQGWTEAF
TRBV3-1,TRBJ1-5,ASSFGRVSNQPQH
TRBV3-1,TRBJ2-1,ASSQDRGLVHEQF
TRBV20-1,TRBJ1-2,SARKGGPGYGYT
TRBV24-1,TRBJ2-3,ATSDPKTSFTDTQY
TRBV20-1,TRBJ1-1,SARPWGTEAF
TRBV2,TRBJ1-5,ASSDGGNQPQH
TRBV3-1,TRBJ1-3,ASSQGPDSGNTIY
TRBV20-1,TRBJ1-2,SAPEDNYGYT
TRBV29-1,TRBJ2-1,SVEGHRDRGQNEQF
TRBV29-1,TRBJ1-1,SVEEGSYEGAF
TRBV5-1,TRBJ2-5,ASSSQGIQETQY
TRBV6-5,TRBJ1-2,ATWTGGGVGYT
TRBV7-8,TRBJ1-2,ASSQSGYGYT
TRBV30,TRBJ1-3,ACQDRALTGNTIY
TRBV29-1,TRBJ2-3,SVEPEGRADTQY
TRBV27,TRBJ2-3,ASSSKLQADTQY
TRBV20-1,TRBJ2-4,SASYGPLAKNIQY
TRBV12-3/TRBV12-4,TRBJ2-3,ASSELGRHTQY
TRBV3-1,TRBJ2-1,ASSWDTSSYNEQF
TRBV9,TRBJ2-7,ASSVGSGWEQY
TRBV28,TRBJ2-1,ASSFRDRTYNEQF
TRBV20-1,TRBJ2-1,SATTGYDYNEQF
TRBV24-1,TRBJ2-2,ATSDPPGELF
TRBV6-5,TRBJ1-1,ASSSGGTEAF
TRBV10-3,TRBJ1-4,AISEGREKLF
TRBV7-9,TRBJ2-1,ASSLVDREQF
TRBV12-3/TRBV12-4,TRBJ2-5,ASSSRTGIAETQY
TRBV2,TRBJ2-1,ASSEDRNNEQF
TRBV5-1,TRBJ2-3,ASSVDQRSSKDTQY
TRBV5-1,TRBJ1-1,ASSFGTGDTEAF
TRBV3-1,TRBJ2-1,ASSQDIASDEQF
TRBV25-1,TRBJ2-7,ASSDTRGSYEQY
TRBV6-2/TRBV6-3,TRBJ2-7,ASKGLSEQY
TRBV7-9,TRBJ1-2,ASSPSGQDYGYT